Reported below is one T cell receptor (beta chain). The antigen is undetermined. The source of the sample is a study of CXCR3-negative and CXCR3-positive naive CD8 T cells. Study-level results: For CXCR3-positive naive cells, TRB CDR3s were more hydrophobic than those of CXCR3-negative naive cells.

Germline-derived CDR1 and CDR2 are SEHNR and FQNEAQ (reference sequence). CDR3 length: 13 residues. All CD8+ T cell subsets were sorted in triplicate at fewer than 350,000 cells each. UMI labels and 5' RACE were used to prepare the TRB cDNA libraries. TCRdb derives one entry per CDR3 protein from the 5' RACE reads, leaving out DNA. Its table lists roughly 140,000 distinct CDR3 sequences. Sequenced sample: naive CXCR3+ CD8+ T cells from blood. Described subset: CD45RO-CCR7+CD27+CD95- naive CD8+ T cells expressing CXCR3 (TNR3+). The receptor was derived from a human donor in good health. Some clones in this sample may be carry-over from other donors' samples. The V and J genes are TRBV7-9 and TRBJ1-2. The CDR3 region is CASSLPENYGYTF.